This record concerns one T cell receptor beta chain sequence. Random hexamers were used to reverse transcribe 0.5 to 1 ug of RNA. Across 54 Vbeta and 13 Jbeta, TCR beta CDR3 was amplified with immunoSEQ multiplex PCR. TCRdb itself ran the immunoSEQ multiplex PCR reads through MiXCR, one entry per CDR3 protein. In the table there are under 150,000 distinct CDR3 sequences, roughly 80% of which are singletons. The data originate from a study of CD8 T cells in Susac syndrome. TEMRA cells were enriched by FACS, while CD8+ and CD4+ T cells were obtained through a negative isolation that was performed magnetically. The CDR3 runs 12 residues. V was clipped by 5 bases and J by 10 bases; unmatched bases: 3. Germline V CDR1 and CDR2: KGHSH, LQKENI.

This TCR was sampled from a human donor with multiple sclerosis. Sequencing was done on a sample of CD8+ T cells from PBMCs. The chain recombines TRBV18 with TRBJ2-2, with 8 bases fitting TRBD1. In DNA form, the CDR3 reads TGTGCCAGCTCAGCGACAGGGGAGGAGCTGTTTTTT. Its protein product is CASSATGEELFF.